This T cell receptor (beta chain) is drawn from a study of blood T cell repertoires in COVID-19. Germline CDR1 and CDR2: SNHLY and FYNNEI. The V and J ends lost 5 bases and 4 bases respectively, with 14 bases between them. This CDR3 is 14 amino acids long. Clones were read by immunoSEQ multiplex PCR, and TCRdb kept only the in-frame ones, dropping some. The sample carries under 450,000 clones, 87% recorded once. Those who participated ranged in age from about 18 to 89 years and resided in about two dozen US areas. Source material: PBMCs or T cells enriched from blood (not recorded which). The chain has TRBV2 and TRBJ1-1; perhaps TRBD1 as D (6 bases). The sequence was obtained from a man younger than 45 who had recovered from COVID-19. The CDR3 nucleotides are TGTGCCAGCAGTACAACAGGGATGGGCACTGAAGCTTTCTTT. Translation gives CASSTTGMGTEAFF.